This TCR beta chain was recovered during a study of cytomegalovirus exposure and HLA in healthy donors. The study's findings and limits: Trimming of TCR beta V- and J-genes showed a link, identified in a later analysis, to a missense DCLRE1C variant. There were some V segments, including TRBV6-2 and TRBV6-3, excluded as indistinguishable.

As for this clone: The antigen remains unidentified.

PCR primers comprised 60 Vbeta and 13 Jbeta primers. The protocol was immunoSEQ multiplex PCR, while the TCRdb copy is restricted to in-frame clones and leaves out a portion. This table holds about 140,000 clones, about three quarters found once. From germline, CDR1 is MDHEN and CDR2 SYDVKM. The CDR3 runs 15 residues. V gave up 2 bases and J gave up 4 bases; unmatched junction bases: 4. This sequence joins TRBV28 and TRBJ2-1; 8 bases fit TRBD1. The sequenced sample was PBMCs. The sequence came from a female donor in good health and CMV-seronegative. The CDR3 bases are TGTGCCAGCAGTTTAGGCAGGGGGCTGTACAATGAGCAGTTCTTC. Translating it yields CASSLGRGLYNEQFF. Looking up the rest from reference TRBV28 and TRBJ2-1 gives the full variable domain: DVKVTQSSRYLVKRTGEKVFLECVQDMDHENMFWYRQDPGLGLRLIYFSYDVKMKEKGDIPEGYSVSREKKERFSLILESASTNQTSMYLCASSLGRGLYNEQFFGPGTRLTVL.